The 17 T cell receptor beta chains below all came from one sample that was sequenced in a study of blood T cell repertoires in COVID-19. The assay was immunoSEQ multiplex PCR, and TCRdb's table has in-frame clones only and misses some. The sample records about 160,000 clones, around 85% being singletons. Sequencing input: peripheral blood. The receptors here all came from a human donor with acute or convalescent COVID-19. The donor label of this sample is uncertain.

The V and J genes are TRBV9 and TRBJ1-1, with a possible D match to TRBD1 (6 bases). V lost 3 bases to trimming and J lost 5 bases, with 11 bases between them. Per the germline V gene, CDR1 is SGDLS and CDR2 is YYNGEE. CDR3 length: 13 residues. The CDR3 bases are TGTGCCAGCAGCGAGGACAGTTGGACTGAAGCTTTCTTT. As protein: CASSEDSWTEAFF. Full variable domain (rest looked up from reference TRBV9 and TRBJ1-1): DSGVTQTPKHLITATGQRVTLRCSPRSGDLSVYWYQQSLDQGLQFLIQYYNGEERAKGNILERFSAQQFPDLHSELNLSSLELGDSALYFCASSEDSWTEAFFGQGTRLTVV.

J is TRBJ1-1 and V is TRBV7-2; the D gene is possibly TRBD1 (6 bases). The CDR3 covers 15 residues. Per germline, CDR1 SGHTA and CDR2 FQGNSA. Trimming cost V 3 bases and J 5 bases, with 16 bases left between them. Here the CDR3 reads CASSFSFGGATEAFF. For the CDR3, the DNA is TGTGCCAGCAGCTTTTCGTTCGGGGGGGCAACTGAAGCTTTCTTT.

The V call is TRBV15, the J call TRBJ1-2, with TRBD1 matching over 7 bases. Per germline, CDR1 LNHNV and CDR2 YYDKDF (reference sequence). Losses at the gene ends were 5 bases for V and 8 bases for J; bases not matched to a gene: 20. CDR3 size: 17 residues. CDR3 in amino acids: CATSGILGGQGVTGYTF. In DNA form, the CDR3 reads TGTGCCACCAGCGGAATATTAGGTGGGCAGGGGGTGACAGGCTACACCTTC.

The chain couples TRBV14 to TRBJ1-1; D unclear. CDR1 is SGHDN, CDR2 FVKESK, per germline. The germline V and J ends were trimmed by 0 bases and 5 bases, with 7 bases remaining between them. This CDR3 is built from 13 residues. CDR3 coding DNA: TGTGCCAGCAGCCAAGATCGAGGTACTGAAGCTTTCTTT. Residues: CASSQDRGTEAFF.

V gene TRBV4-2 combines with J gene TRBJ2-7, with a weak D call TRBD2 (5 bases). This CDR3 has 15 residues. The germline V gene has CDR1 LGHNA and CDR2 YNFKEQ. The V gene lost 1 base and the J gene lost 2 bases, with 12 bases spanning the gap. The CDR3 nucleotides read TGTGCCAGCAGCCAAGTAATGGACGGGACCTACGAGCAGTACTTC. Protein: CASSQVMDGTYEQYF.

The CDR3 DNA reads as TGTGCCAGCAGCTCCCCTGGTGGGGCGGGGGTTCACTACGAGCAGTACTTC. It codes for CASSSPGGAGVHYEQYF. V and J are TRBV7-8 and TRBJ2-7; 7 bases line up with TRBD2. The length of the CDR3 is 17 residues. The ends lost 4 bases at V and 3 bases at J; junction bases unmatched: 15. Germline CDR1 and CDR2: SGHVS and FQNEAQ.

The V and J genes are TRBV7-9 and TRBJ1-2, with D hard to call. The V end lost 5 bases, the J end lost 3 bases, and 19 bases lay between the germline ends. There are 16 residues in the CDR3. Germline CDR1 reads SEHNR; CDR2 reads FQNEAQ (reference sequence). The CDR3 DNA reads as TGTGCCAGCAGCCTTCAAGGACTCACTGGCGACTATGGCTACACCTTC. Translated: CASSLQGLTGDYGYTF.

This chain links TRBV5-4 with TRBJ1-1, with 8 positions matching TRBD1. The V and J ends lost 2 bases and 4 bases, in that order; junction bases with no gene match: 4. This CDR3 region has 14 residues. Per the germline V gene, CDR1 is SGHNT and CDR2 is YYREEE (reference sequence). The CDR3 DNA reads TGTGCCAGCAGCTTATCAGGGGGCCTCACTGAAGCTTTCTTT. It codes for CASSLSGGLTEAFF.

Of note for this clone: The same CDR3 can be traced to other DNA sequences in this sample. J is TRBJ1-2 and V is TRBV11-2; 7 bases fit TRBD1. V was clipped by 5 bases and J by 0 bases; unmatched bases: 6. Germline V gene lookup returns CDR1 SGHAT and CDR2 FQNNGV. There are 15 residues in the CDR3. CDR3 residues: CASSLGTASNYGYTF. Here the CDR3 DNA reads TGTGCCAGCAGCCTCGGGACAGCCTCTAACTATGGCTACACCTTC. Filled out from reference TRBV11-2 and TRBJ1-2, the complete variable domain reads EAGVAQSPRYKIIEKRQSVAFWCNPISGHATLYWYQQILGQGPKLLIQFQNNGVVDDSQLPKDRFSAERLKGVDSTLKIQPAKLEDSAVYLCASSLGTASNYGYTFGSGTRLTVV.

V is TRBV28 and J is TRBJ1-2; the D is unclear. Per the germline V gene, CDR1 is MDHEN and CDR2 is SYDVKM. The CDR3 contains 15 residues. Deletions cut 6 bases from V and 0 bases from J, with 14 bases between. Here the CDR3 DNA reads TGTGCCAGCAGAGACGGACGGACTACTAACTATGGCTACACCTTC. Protein sequence: CASRDGRTTNYGYTF.

The chain carries TRBV2 and TRBJ2-5; D may be TRBD1 (6 bases). V was trimmed by 5 bases and J by 5 bases, leaving 24 bases between them. Germline V gives CDR1 SNHLY, CDR2 FYNNEI. This CDR3 is built from 17 residues. CDR3 in DNA: TGTGCCAGCAGTCGCCGAGCGAACCTAGGGGGTCGGGAGACCCAGTACTTC. Translated, it gives CASSRRANLGGRETQYF.

This chain uses TRBV7-9 with TRBJ2-7; 8 nucleotides align to TRBD1. V lost 4 bases and J lost 2; bases outside the gene matches: 4. The CDR3 is 14 residues long. Per the germline V gene, CDR1 is SEHNR and CDR2 is FQNEAQ (reference sequence). The CDR3 nucleotides read TGTGCCAGCAGCTACGCACAGGGGGCCTACGAGCAGTACTTC. Translated, it gives CASSYAQGAYEQYF.

The CDR3 DNA sequence: TGTGCCAGCGGCGACAGGGAAAGTTTCCAAGAGACCCAGTACTTC. This codes for CASGDRESFQETQYF. The chain has TRBV2 and TRBJ2-5; 7 bases are a match to TRBD1. With 8 bases clipped from V and 1 base from J, the junction kept 10 bases outside the gene matches. The CDR3 extends over 15 amino acids. The V gene's germline CDR1 is SNHLY and CDR2 FYNNEI.

The J gene is TRBJ2-5, the V gene TRBV7-9, with a tentative D call TRBD1 (6 bases). In germline, CDR1 is SEHNR, CDR2 FQNEAQ (reference sequence). CDR3 length: 15 residues. Trimming took 3 bases from V and 1 from J, leaving 12 bases between them. CDR3 protein: CASSFLQGTQETQYF. CDR3 DNA sequence: TGTGCCAGCAGCTTTTTACAGGGAACCCAAGAGACCCAGTACTTC. Combining the CDR3 with reference TRBV7-9 and TRBJ2-5 gives the whole variable domain DTGVSQNPRHKITKRGQNVTFRCDPISEHNRLYWYRQTLGQGPEFLTYFQNEAQLEKSRLLSDRFSAERPKGSFSTLEIQRTEQGDSAMYLCASSFLQGTQETQYFGPGTRLLVL.

This clone is a singleton in its sample. This chain links TRBV3-1 (or the pseudogene TRBV3-2) with TRBJ2-1; D is perhaps TRBD2 (6 bases). The CDR3 sequence is 15 residues long. The V end was cut by 0 bases, the J end by 0 bases, with 6 bases between. Germline CDR1 is LGHDT and CDR2 is YNNKEL (reference sequence). Here the CDR3 reads CASSQDGSSYNEQFF. CDR3 bases: TGTGCCAGCAGCCAAGACGGGAGCTCCTACAATGAGCAGTTCTTC.

This rearrangement joins TRBV18 to TRBJ2-7; 9 bases match TRBD1. Germline assignment: CDR1 KGHSH and CDR2 LQKENI. The V segment lost 0 bases and the J segment 6 bases; nucleotides outside the gene matches: 9. CDR3 size: 16 residues. In DNA form, the CDR3 reads TGTGCCAGCTCACCACCGACAGGGGGGGGTCCTGGCGAGCAGTACTTC. Residues: CASSPPTGGGPGEQYF.

V and J are TRBV5-4 and TRBJ2-7; D gene unclear. The length of the CDR3 is 14 residues. Germline CDR1 and CDR2: SGHNT and YYREEE (reference sequence). V shed 4 bases and J shed 6 bases, with 17 bases lying between them. CDR3 in DNA: TGTGCCAGCAGCGAGAGACTGGCCCCTTTCGAGCAGTACTTC. Residues: CASSERLAPFEQYF. Supplemented by reference TRBV5-4 and TRBJ2-7, the full variable domain reads ETGVTQSPTHLIKTRGQQVTLRCSSQSGHNTVSWYQQALGQGPQFIFQYYREEENGRGNFPPRFSGLQFPNYSSELNVNALELDDSALYLCASSERLAPFEQYFGPGTRLTVT.